The 3 T cell receptor beta chains below all came from one sample that was sequenced in a study of T cells in localized non-small cell lung cancer. Data came from immunoSEQ multiplex PCR; TCRdb stores just in-frame clones and leaves some out. The data show 41,000 or so clones, with around nine tenths seen just once and roughly 2.6% held by the top ten. The material was peripheral blood, obtained before any cancer treatment. The receptors here all came from a female donor aged 60 or older with stage I squamous cell lung carcinoma.

The V call is TRBV6-5, the J call TRBJ2-5; D is possibly TRBD2 (7 bases). Trimming left V 4 bases short and J 4 bases short, with 13 bases between. Germline CDR1 is MNHEY and CDR2 is SVGAGI. The CDR3 runs 14 residues. CDR3 sequence (DNA): TGTGCCAGCAGTTCCGACCGGGGGGCAGAGACCCAGTACTTC. This gives the protein CASSSDRGAETQYF.

The chain carries TRBV23-1 and TRBJ1-4; D may be TRBD1 (5 bases). TRBV23-1 carries the ORF label, with uncertain function. The CDR3 spans 16 residues. V lost 0 bases and J 8 bases, leaving 16 bases between the germline ends. Here the CDR3 DNA reads TGCGCCAGCAGTCAATCTGTGGAAGTAGGGGACGAAAAACTGTTTTTT. Its protein is CASSQSVEVGDEKLFF.

The CDR3 loop reads CASSLTGANEKLFF. CDR3 DNA sequence: TGCGCCAGCAGCTTAACAGGGGCTAATGAAAAACTGTTTTTT. The chain is built from TRBV5-1 and TRBJ1-4, with 7 bases matching TRBD1. After removal of 2 bases from V and 3 bases from J, the junction contained 1 base not matched to a gene. The germline V gene has CDR1 SGHRS and CDR2 YFSETQ. The CDR3 loop spans 14 amino acids.